This T cell receptor (beta chain) was sequenced during a study of shared clonotypes between healthy human individuals. Regarding the study as a whole: Sorted-subset sequencing was shown by rarefaction to be incomplete despite large depth.

Sorted-subset replicate PCR reactions were performed with about 190 ng DNA, corresponding to roughly 30,000 T cell genomes. How the authors handled the data: Filtering differed for immunoSEQ, which gave only junction sequences without quality scores. Generated by immunoSEQ multiplex PCR, the TCRdb table keeps only in-frame clones and is missing some. The V and J calls and clone size come from that table; D and trimming were worked out from the DNA. This sample has under 1 million clones; roughly 92% occur once, and the top ten carry about 24%. To note about this clone: What it recognizes is unknown.

V lost 8 bases and J 2 bases, leaving 19 bases between the germline ends. The CDR3 extends over 15 amino acids. The germline V gene has CDR1 WSHSY and CDR2 SAAADI. Naive CD8 isolation took CD45RO-negative cells positively selected for CCR7 and excluded terminally differentiated effector memory CD45RA+ cells. Recent vaccinations or acute infections were absent in the healthy HIV-negative adult donors. The sample taken for sequencing was naive CD8+ T cells sorted from blood. The TCR originated in a man aged 25 to 45 in good health. The V call is TRBV10-2, the J call TRBJ2-7; no reliable D call. CDR3 DNA sequence: TGCGCCAGCTCCAAGGATTCGGGTTCTACCTACGAGCAGTACTTC. Translation: CASSKDSGSTYEQYF.